These 32 T cell receptor beta chains originate from one sample sequenced in a study of T cell responses to AZD1222 COVID-19 vaccine. Data came from immunoSEQ multiplex PCR; TCRdb stores just in-frame clones and leaves some out. The sample lists roughly 97,000 clones, 86% occurring once. Here the sequenced sample was peripheral blood, taken 28 days after the second dose of the MenACWY control vaccine. The receptors derive from an adult who received the MenACWY meningococcal vaccine as a control.

The chain carries TRBV11-1 and TRBJ1-2, with 8 bases lining up with TRBD1. This CDR3 contains 14 residues. V gave up 3 bases and J gave up 2 bases; unmatched junction bases: 2. CDR1 SGHAT and CDR2 FQDESV come from the germline V gene (reference sequence). CDR3 DNA sequence: TGTGCCAGCAGCTTTGGGACAGGCAACTATGGCTACACCTTC. Protein: CASSFGTGNYGYTF.

The chain recombines TRBV4-2 with TRBJ1-1, with 9 bases that match TRBD1. This CDR3 comprises 18 residues. J gave up 0 bases and V 0 bases, and 8 bases lay outside the gene matches. Germline CDR1 is LGHNA and CDR2 is YNFKEQ. This chain's CDR3 is CASSQDWGGQGMNTEAFF. CDR3 nucleotide sequence: TGTGCCAGCAGCCAAGATTGGGGTGGACAGGGGATGAACACTGAAGCTTTCTTT.

CDR3 nucleotide sequence: TGTGCCAGCAGCACCCAGACAGGGGGCTATGGCTACACCTTC. It specifies CASSTQTGGYGYTF. The rearrangement links TRBV7-2 to TRBJ1-2, with TRBD1 matching over 9 bases. This CDR3 contains 14 residues. Germline V gene lookup returns CDR1 SGHTA and CDR2 FQGNSA. V lost 5 bases, J lost 4 bases, and 5 bases stayed unmatched.

The chain joins TRBV28 to TRBJ2-4, with D unresolved. The V and J ends lost 7 bases and 10 bases respectively, with 14 bases between them. The CDR3 contains 12 residues. The germline V gene encodes CDR1 MDHEN and CDR2 SYDVKM. The CDR3 region is CASTGPQGIQYF. The CDR3 bases are TGTGCCAGCACCGGACCCCAAGGGATTCAGTACTTC.

The V gene is TRBV6-5, the J gene TRBJ1-2; 7 nucleotides agree with TRBD1. V gave up 6 bases and J gave up 1 base; unmatched junction bases: 8. This CDR3 has 15 amino acids. Germline CDR1 is MNHEY and CDR2 is SVGAGI. CDR3 bases: TGTGCCAGCAGGTCGGGACAGATACGTAACTATGGCTACACCTTC. It yields the protein CASRSGQIRNYGYTF.

The chain has TRBV10-2 and TRBJ2-7; D could derive from TRBD1 or TRBD2 (6 bases each). This CDR3 has 13 residues. Trimming pared 7 bases from V and 4 bases from J, leaving 14 bases between. The germline V gene encodes CDR1 WSHSY and CDR2 SAAADI. The CDR3 loop reads CASNSGATYEQYF. In DNA, the CDR3 is TGCGCCAGCAACTCGGGGGCTACGTACGAGCAGTACTTC.

The chain employs TRBV3-1 (or the pseudogene TRBV3-2) and TRBJ1-2; D gene ambiguous. Germline CDR1 reads LGHDT; CDR2 reads YNNKEL (reference sequence). This CDR3 region has 16 residues. Trimming pared 2 bases from V and 2 bases from J, leaving 15 bases between. The DNA for the CDR3 is TGTGCCAGCAGCCAAAATCGACGGCCGCAAAACTATGGCTACACCTTC. Its protein product is CASSQNRRPQNYGYTF.

V gene TRBV29-1 combines with J gene TRBJ1-2, with D possibly TRBD1 on 6 matching bases. V was trimmed by 0 bases and J by 2 bases, leaving 13 bases between them. The CDR3 sequence is 15 residues long. Looked up from germline, CDR1 is SQVTM and CDR2 is ANQGSEA. The CDR3 sequence: CSVEDSWTANYGYTF. CDR3 in DNA: TGCAGCGTTGAAGATTCCTGGACAGCCAACTATGGCTACACCTTC. Complete variable domain (other parts from reference TRBV29-1 and TRBJ1-2): SAVISQKPSRDICQRGTSLTIQCQVDSQVTMMFWYRQQPGQSLTLIATANQGSEATYESGFVIDKFPISRPNLTFSTLTVSNMSPEDSSIYLCSVEDSWTANYGYTFGSGTRLTVV.

The V gene is TRBV15, the J gene TRBJ2-1, with 7 bases identical to TRBD2. The trim removed 2 bases at V and 1 base at J, leaving 5 bases unmatched. Germline CDR1 and CDR2: LNHNV and YYDKDF (reference sequence). This CDR3 spans 16 amino acids. The CDR3 loop reads CATSRPSSGSYNEQFF. The CDR3 nucleotides are TGTGCCACCAGCAGACCGTCTAGCGGTTCCTACAATGAGCAGTTCTTC.

For the CDR3, the DNA is TGTGCCAGTAGTATCCGTCCTGCGGCAGATACGCAGTATTTT. Its protein product is CASSIRPAADTQYF. V and J are TRBV19 and TRBJ2-3; D call uncertain. The ends were cut back, 3 bases at V and 4 bases at J, with 11 bases in the middle. Germline CDR1 LNHDA, CDR2 SQIVND (reference sequence). The CDR3 runs 14 residues. Using reference TRBV19 and TRBJ2-3 for the parts outside the CDR3, the full variable domain is DGGITQSPKYLFRKEGQNVTLSCEQNLNHDAMYWYRQDPGQGLRLIYYSQIVNDFQKGDIAEGYSVSREKKESFPLTVTSAQKNPTAFYLCASSIRPAADTQYFGPGTRLTVL.

The CDR3 nucleotides read TGTGCCAGTATCAGTCCTGTTAACTATGGCTACACCTTC. Translating gives CASISPVNYGYTF. This chain connects TRBV19 to TRBJ1-2; D unresolved. Trimming took 7 bases from V and 1 from J, leaving 10 bases between them. The CDR3 consists of 13 residues. Germline V gene lookup returns CDR1 LNHDA and CDR2 SQIVND (reference sequence).

This chain joins TRBV6-5 and TRBJ2-1; 8 bases are a match to TRBD1. Trimming took 0 bases from V and 5 from J; bases not matched to a gene: 3. In germline, CDR1 is MNHEY, CDR2 SVGAGI. The CDR3 consists of 15 residues. The CDR3 protein is CASSYSGQVNNEQFF. The CDR3 nucleotides are TGTGCCAGCAGTTACTCGGGACAGGTAAACAATGAGCAGTTCTTC.

The chain employs TRBV5-1 and TRBJ2-3; tentative D call: TRBD2 (5 bases). Germline assignment: CDR1 SGHRS and CDR2 YFSETQ. CDR3 length: 15 residues. The V end lost 0 bases, the J end lost 2 bases, and 10 bases lay between the germline ends. The CDR3 protein is CASSLGTSFTDTQYF. As DNA, the CDR3 is TGCGCCAGCAGCTTGGGGACTTCTTTCACAGATACGCAGTATTTT. The variable domain in full, completed from reference TRBV5-1 and TRBJ2-3, reads KAGVTQTPRYLIKTRGQQVTLSCSPISGHRSVSWYQQTPGQGLQFLFEYFSETQRNKGNFPGRFSGRQFSNSRSEMNVSTLELGDSALYLCASSLGTSFTDTQYFGPGTRLTVL.

This clone was counted a few times. V is TRBV28 and J is TRBJ1-3; 9 nucleotides agree with TRBD1. The J segment lost 4 bases and the V segment lost 2 bases, leaving 3 bases of the junction unmatched. The CDR3 is made up of 15 amino acids. The germline V gene has CDR1 MDHEN and CDR2 SYDVKM. Here the CDR3 DNA reads TGTGCCAGCAGTTTAGGCGGGACAGGGGGAAACACCATATATTTT. It is translated as CASSLGGTGGNTIYF.

The chain recombines TRBV7-9 with TRBJ2-2, with 11 bases aligning to TRBD2. CDR1 and CDR2 (germline): SEHNR, FQNEAQ (reference sequence). The junction had 4 bases not matched to a gene; V was cut back by 5 bases and J by 2 bases. The CDR3 runs to 16 residues. As DNA, the CDR3 is TGTGCCAGCAGCCCGGGACTAGCGGTAAACACCGGGGAGCTGTTTTTT. This translates into CASSPGLAVNTGELFF.

This rearrangement joins TRBV24-1 to TRBJ1-4; D is unclear. Trimming took 4 bases from V and 3 from J, leaving 8 bases between them. The CDR3 is made up of 14 amino acids. Germline CDR1 and CDR2: KGHDR and SFDVKD. The CDR3 loop is CATSEAGPNEKLFF. The CDR3 DNA reads as TGTGCCACCAGTGAGGCAGGCCCTAATGAAAAACTGTTTTTT.

The J gene is TRBJ1-5, the V gene TRBV6-1; D remains ambiguous. The CDR3 has 16 residues. V lost 2 bases and J lost 6, with 17 bases in between. Germline V gives CDR1 MNHNS, CDR2 SASEGT. The CDR3 spells CASSEFVGVSGQPQHF. The CDR3 region has the DNA TGTGCCAGCAGTGAATTTGTTGGGGTTTCGGGTCAGCCCCAGCATTTT.

The chain has TRBV11-2 and TRBJ1-5; no definite D call. The CDR3 sequence is 13 residues long. Looked up from germline, CDR1 is SGHAT and CDR2 is FQNNGV. V was clipped by 0 bases and J by 7 bases, with 7 bases between them. The CDR3 reads CASSLDLMQPQHF. The CDR3 bases are TGTGCCAGCAGCTTAGATCTCATGCAGCCCCAGCATTTT.

The gene calls are TRBV18 and TRBJ1-1; D is unclear. Per germline, CDR1 KGHSH and CDR2 LQKENI. The CDR3 contains 11 residues. V lost 8 bases and J 3 bases, leaving 7 bases between the germline ends. The CDR3 bases are TGTGCCAGCAACGGGGACACTGAAGCTTTCTTT. It encodes CASNGDTEAFF. Filled out from reference TRBV18 and TRBJ1-1, the complete variable domain reads NAGVMQNPRHLVRRRGQEARLRCSPMKGHSHVYWYRQLPEEGLKFMVYLQKENIIDESGMPKERFSAEFPKEGPSILRIQQVVRGDSAAYFCASNGDTEAFFGQGTRLTVV.

The chain recombines TRBV6-5 with TRBJ1-2; 8 nucleotides agree with TRBD1. With V trimmed by 4 bases and J by 0 bases, 7 bases remained unmatched. CDR3 length: 16 residues. Germline assignment: CDR1 MNHEY and CDR2 SVGAGI. The CDR3 bases are TGTGCCAGCAGTTTCTATTCGGGACAGGCTAACTATGGCTACACCTTC. Protein product: CASSFYSGQANYGYTF.

This rearrangement joins TRBV5-5 to TRBJ1-1, with 8 bases matching TRBD1. The CDR3 runs to 14 residues. V lost 3 bases to trimming and J lost 1 base; unmatched junction nucleotides: 2. CDR1 and CDR2 (germline): SGHKS, YYEKEE (reference sequence). CDR3 in DNA: TGTGCCAGCAGCTGGGGACAGGCGAACACTGAAGCTTTCTTT. Protein product: CASSWGQANTEAFF.

This clone was recorded once. CDR3 loop: CASSYSGTSGDTQYF. The CDR3 DNA reads TGTGCCAGCAGTTACTCGGGGACTAGCGGAGATACGCAGTATTTT. The rearrangement joins TRBV6-5 to TRBJ2-3; 11 bases align to TRBD2. V lost 0 bases to trimming and J lost 5 bases; unmatched junction nucleotides: 1. The germline V gene encodes CDR1 MNHEY and CDR2 SVGAGI. The CDR3 extends over 15 amino acids.

The chain is built from TRBV9 and TRBJ1-1; TRBD1 agrees at 8 bases. After removal of 4 bases from V and 4 bases from J, the junction contained 6 bases not matched to a gene. Germline CDR1 is SGDLS and CDR2 is YYNGEE. CDR3 length equals 14 residues. CDR3 nucleotide sequence: TGTGCCAGCAGCTTAACAGGGGGAGGCACTGAAGCTTTCTTT. As protein: CASSLTGGGTEAFF.

This chain joins TRBV21-1 and TRBJ2-7; TRBD1 reflects the table's D call only, with no check against the DNA. TRBV21-1 is labeled a pseudogene. CDR3 length equals 14 residues. The CDR3 DNA sequence: TGTGCCACCCCTTCATGGGCTGTCTCCTACGAGCAGTACTTC. Residues: CATPSWAVSYEQYF.

J is TRBJ2-7 and V is TRBV5-1; 8 bases fit TRBD2. CDR3 size: 16 residues. CDR1 SGHRS and CDR2 YFSETQ come from the germline V gene. Losses at the gene ends were 4 bases for V and 1 base for J; bases not matched to a gene: 10. The CDR3 DNA is TGCGCCAGCAGCCCATCCGGGGGGGCCGGTTCCTACGAGCAGTACTTC. Amino acid sequence: CASSPSGGAGSYEQYF.

The chain is built from TRBV28 and TRBJ2-2, with 11 bases identical to TRBD2. The germline gives CDR1 MDHEN, CDR2 SYDVKM. This CDR3 has 16 amino acids. The trim removed 2 bases at V and 4 bases at J, leaving 3 bases unmatched. The CDR3 DNA is TGTGCCAGCAGTTTAAGGACTAGCGGGTTCACCGGGGAGCTGTTTTTT. This translates into CASSLRTSGFTGELFF.

V and J are TRBV7-9 and TRBJ2-5, with D hard to call. V shed 3 bases and J shed 3 bases, with 11 bases lying between them. CDR1 is SEHNR, CDR2 FQNEAQ, per germline (reference sequence). The CDR3 extends over 14 amino acids. This CDR3 reads CASSFVETEETQYF. In DNA, the CDR3 is TGTGCCAGCAGCTTCGTCGAGACTGAAGAGACCCAGTACTTC.

V usage is TRBV9 and J usage is TRBJ1-2; D is unresolved. Germline CDR1 SGDLS, CDR2 YYNGEE. The CDR3 has 13 amino acids. The ends were cut back, 6 bases at V and 2 bases at J, with 11 bases in the middle. CDR3 nucleotide sequence: TGTGCCAGCAACCCGGGAGGGAACTATGGCTACACCTTC. Translating it yields CASNPGGNYGYTF.

J is TRBJ2-6 and V is TRBV7-3; no firm D call. There are 16 residues in the CDR3. V gave up 1 base and J gave up 2 bases, with 9 bases separating them. Per germline, CDR1 SGHTA and CDR2 FQGTGA. CDR3: CASSLILSAGANVLTF. CDR3 nucleotides: TGTGCCAGCAGCTTAATTTTGAGCGCTGGGGCCAACGTCCTGACTTTC.

The chain couples TRBV24-1 to TRBJ2-2; no reliable D call. The CDR3 consists of 14 residues. V gave up 2 bases and J gave up 6 bases, with 9 bases separating them. CDR1 is KGHDR, CDR2 SFDVKD, per germline. CDR3 sequence reads: CATSDSGPAGELFF. CDR3 nucleotides: TGTGCCACCAGTGATTCAGGCCCGGCCGGGGAGCTGTTTTTT.

This chain connects TRBV5-4 to TRBJ2-7; 10 bases are a match to TRBD1. The CDR3 contains 14 residues. Germline lookup yields CDR1 SGHNT and CDR2 YYREEE (reference sequence). Trimming at V came to 2 bases and at J to 6 bases, leaving 5 bases not matched to a gene. In nucleotides, the CDR3 is TGTGCCAGCAGCTTAAGGACAGGGGGAGCCGAGCAGTACTTC. It translates to CASSLRTGGAEQYF.

The chain has TRBV6-5 and TRBJ2-7; D is possibly TRBD1 (5 bases). V lost 2 bases and J lost 4, with 9 bases in between. Per the germline V gene, CDR1 is MNHEY and CDR2 is SVGAGI. The CDR3 loop spans 13 amino acids. CDR3 loop: CASSYRGRYEQYF. The CDR3 nucleotides are TGTGCCAGCAGTTACAGGGGTCGTTACGAGCAGTACTTC.